What follows describes a single T cell receptor (beta chain). Clones were sequenced by immunoSEQ multiplex PCR, and TCRdb holds only the in-frame ones, with some missing. The sample lists 45,000 or so clones; around 93% were seen once. Unmatched junction bases numbered 4, after V lost 3 bases and J lost 2 bases. Germline CDR1 reads SGHNT; CDR2 reads YENEEA. The length of the CDR3 is 15 residues. The data belong to a study of T cell changes during pregnancy in multiple sclerosis. The starting material was CD8+ T cells from peripheral blood mononuclear cells, obtained in the second trimester of pregnancy. The genes are TRBV11-3 and TRBJ2-1, with TRBD1 matching over 7 bases. The sequence derives from a female donor with multiple sclerosis, enrolled in a pregnancy study. The CDR3 reads CASSLGQLAYNEQFF. The CDR3 DNA follows: TGTGCCAGCAGCTTGGGACAGCTAGCCTACAATGAGCAGTTCTTC.